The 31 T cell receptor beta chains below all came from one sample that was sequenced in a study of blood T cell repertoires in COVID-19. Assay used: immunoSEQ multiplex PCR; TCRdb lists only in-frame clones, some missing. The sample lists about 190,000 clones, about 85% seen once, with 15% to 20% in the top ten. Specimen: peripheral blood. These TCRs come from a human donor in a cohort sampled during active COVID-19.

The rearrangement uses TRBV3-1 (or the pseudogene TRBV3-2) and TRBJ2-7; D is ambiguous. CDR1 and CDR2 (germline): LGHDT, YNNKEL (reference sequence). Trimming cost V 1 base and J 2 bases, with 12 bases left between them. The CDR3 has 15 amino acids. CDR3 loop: CASSQGVALPYEQYF. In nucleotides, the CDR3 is TGTGCCAGCAGCCAAGGAGTAGCCCTCCCCTACGAGCAGTACTTC.

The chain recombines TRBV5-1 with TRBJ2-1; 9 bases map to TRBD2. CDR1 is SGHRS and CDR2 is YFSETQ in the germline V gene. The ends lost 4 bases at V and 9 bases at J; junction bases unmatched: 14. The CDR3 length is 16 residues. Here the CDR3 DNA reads TGCGCCAGCAGCACCGAACCGGGACTAGCTCGCGCTGAGCAGTTCTTC. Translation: CASSTEPGLARAEQFF.

CDR3 in amino acids: CASSKSFGDRGQEQYV. CDR3 coding DNA: TGTGCCAGTAGTAAATCGTTTGGGGACAGGGGCCAGGAGCAGTACGTC. The rearrangement joins TRBV19 to TRBJ2-7; 10 nucleotides match TRBD1. The germline V gene has CDR1 LNHDA and CDR2 SQIVND (reference sequence). The CDR3 totals 16 residues. Losses at the gene ends were 4 bases for V and 7 bases for J; bases not matched to a gene: 13.

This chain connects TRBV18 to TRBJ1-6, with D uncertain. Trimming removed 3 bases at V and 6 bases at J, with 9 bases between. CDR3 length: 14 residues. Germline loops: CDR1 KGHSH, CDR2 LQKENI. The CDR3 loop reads CASSPWAVNSPLHF. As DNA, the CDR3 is TGTGCCAGCTCACCCTGGGCAGTTAATTCACCCCTCCACTTT. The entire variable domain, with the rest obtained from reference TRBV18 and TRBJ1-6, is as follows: NAGVMQNPRHLVRRRGQEARLRCSPMKGHSHVYWYRQLPEEGLKFMVYLQKENIIDESGMPKERFSAEFPKEGPSILRIQQVVRGDSAAYFCASSPWAVNSPLHFGNGTRLTVT.

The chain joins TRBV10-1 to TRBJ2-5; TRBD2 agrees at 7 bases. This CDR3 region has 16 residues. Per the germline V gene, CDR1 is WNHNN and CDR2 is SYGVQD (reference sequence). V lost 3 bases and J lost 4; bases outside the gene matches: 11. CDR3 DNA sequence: TGCGCCAGCAGTGACCACAGACTAGCCCAGGGAGAGACCCAGTACTTC. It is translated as CASSDHRLAQGETQYF.

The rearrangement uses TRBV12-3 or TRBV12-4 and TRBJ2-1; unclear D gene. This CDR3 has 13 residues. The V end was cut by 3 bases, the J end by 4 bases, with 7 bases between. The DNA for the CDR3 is TGTGCCAGCAGTTTCAACCAGTACAATGAGCAGTTCTTC. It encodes CASSFNQYNEQFF.

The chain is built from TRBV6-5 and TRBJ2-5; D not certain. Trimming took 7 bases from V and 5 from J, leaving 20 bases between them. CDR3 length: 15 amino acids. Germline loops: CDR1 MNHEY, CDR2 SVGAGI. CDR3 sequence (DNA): TGTGCCAGCACCCCCAACTTAGGAGACTCGGAGACCCAGTACTTC. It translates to CASTPNLGDSETQYF.

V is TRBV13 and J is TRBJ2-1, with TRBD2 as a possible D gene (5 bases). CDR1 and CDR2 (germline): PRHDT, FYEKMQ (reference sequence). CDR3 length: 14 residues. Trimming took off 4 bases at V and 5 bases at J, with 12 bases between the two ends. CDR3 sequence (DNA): TGTGCCAGCAGCTCGGAGGACTGGGACAATGAGCAGTTCTTC. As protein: CASSSEDWDNEQFF. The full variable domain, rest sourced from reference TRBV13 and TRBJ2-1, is AAGVIQSPRHLIKEKRETATLKCYPIPRHDTVYWYQQGPGQDPQFLISFYEKMQSDKGSIPDRFSAQQFSDYHSELNMSSLELGDSALYFCASSSEDWDNEQFFGPGTRLTVL.

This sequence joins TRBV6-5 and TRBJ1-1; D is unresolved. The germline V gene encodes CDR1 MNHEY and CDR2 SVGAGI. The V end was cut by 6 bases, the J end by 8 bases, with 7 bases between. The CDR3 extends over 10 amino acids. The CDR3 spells CASRSVEAFF. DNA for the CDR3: TGTGCCAGCAGGTCGGTGGAAGCTTTCTTT.

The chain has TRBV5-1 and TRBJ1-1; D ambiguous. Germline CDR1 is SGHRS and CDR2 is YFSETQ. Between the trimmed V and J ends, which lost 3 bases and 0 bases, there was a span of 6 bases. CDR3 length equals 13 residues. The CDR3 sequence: CASSSGMNTEAFF. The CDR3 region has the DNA TGCGCCAGCAGCTCCGGGATGAACACTGAAGCTTTCTTT. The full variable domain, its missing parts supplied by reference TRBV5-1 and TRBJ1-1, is KAGVTQTPRYLIKTRGQQVTLSCSPISGHRSVSWYQQTPGQGLQFLFEYFSETQRNKGNFPGRFSGRQFSNSRSEMNVSTLELGDSALYLCASSSGMNTEAFFGQGTRLTVV.

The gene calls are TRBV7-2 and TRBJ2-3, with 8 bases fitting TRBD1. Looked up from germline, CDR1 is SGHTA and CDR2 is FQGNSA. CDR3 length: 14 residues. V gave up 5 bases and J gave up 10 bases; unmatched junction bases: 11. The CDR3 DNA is TGTGCCAGCAGCCAAATCAAAACAGGGGGGTCGCAGTATTTT. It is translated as CASSQIKTGGSQYF.

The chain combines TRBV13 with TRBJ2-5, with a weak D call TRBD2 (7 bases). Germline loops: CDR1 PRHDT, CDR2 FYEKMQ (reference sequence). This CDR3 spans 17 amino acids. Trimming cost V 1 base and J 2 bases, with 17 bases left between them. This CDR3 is CASSLARTAGRQETQYF. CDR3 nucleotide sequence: TGTGCCAGCAGCTTAGCTCGGACAGCGGGGCGTCAAGAGACCCAGTACTTC.

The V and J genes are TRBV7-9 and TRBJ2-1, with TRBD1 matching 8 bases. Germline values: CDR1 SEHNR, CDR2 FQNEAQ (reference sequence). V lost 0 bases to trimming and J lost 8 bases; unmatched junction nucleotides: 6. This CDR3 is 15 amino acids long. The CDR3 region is CASSLAHQGAHEQFF. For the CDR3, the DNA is TGTGCCAGCAGCTTAGCGCATCAGGGGGCGCATGAGCAGTTCTTC.

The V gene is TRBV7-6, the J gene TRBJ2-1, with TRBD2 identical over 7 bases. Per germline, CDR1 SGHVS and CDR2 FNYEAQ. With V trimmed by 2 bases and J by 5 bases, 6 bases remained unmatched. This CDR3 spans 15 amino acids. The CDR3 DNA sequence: TGTGCCAGCAGCTTAACGCCGGGACTACACAATGAGCAGTTCTTC. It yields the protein CASSLTPGLHNEQFF.

The CDR3 DNA reads as TGTGCCAGCAACATGCTTCCCTTAGCGGGGGGGCCAGAGACCCAGTACTTC. It specifies CASNMLPLAGGPETQYF. V usage is TRBV5-5 and J usage is TRBJ2-5; TRBD2 agrees at 11 bases. Germline V gene lookup returns CDR1 SGHKS and CDR2 YYEKEE (reference sequence). V lost 6 bases and J lost 4; bases outside the gene matches: 14. This CDR3 region has 17 residues. The whole variable domain, remainder taken from reference TRBV5-5 and TRBJ2-5, is DAGVTQSPTHLIKTRGQQVTLRCSPISGHKSVSWYQQVLGQGPQFIFQYYEKEERGRGNFPDRFSARQFPNYSSELNVNALLLGDSALYLCASNMLPLAGGPETQYFGPGTRLLVL.

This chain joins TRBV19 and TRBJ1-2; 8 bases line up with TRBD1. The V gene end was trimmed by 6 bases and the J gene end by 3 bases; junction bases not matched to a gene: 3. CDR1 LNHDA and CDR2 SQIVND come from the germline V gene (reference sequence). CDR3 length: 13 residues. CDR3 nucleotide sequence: TGTGCCAGTAGGCTACAGGGGGACTATGGCTACACCTTC. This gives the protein CASRLQGDYGYTF.

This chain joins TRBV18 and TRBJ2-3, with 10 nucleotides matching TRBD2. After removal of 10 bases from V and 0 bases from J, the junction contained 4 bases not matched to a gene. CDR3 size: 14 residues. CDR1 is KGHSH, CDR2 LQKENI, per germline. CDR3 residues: CATSTSGSTDTQYF. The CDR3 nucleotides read TGTGCCACCTCGACTAGCGGGAGCACAGATACGCAGTATTTT.

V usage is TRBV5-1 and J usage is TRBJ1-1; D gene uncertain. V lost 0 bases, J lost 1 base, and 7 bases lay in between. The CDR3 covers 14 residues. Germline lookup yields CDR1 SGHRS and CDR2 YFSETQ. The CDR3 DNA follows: TGCGCCAGCAGCTTGGCGGCAGGGAACACTGAAGCTTTCTTT. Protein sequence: CASSLAAGNTEAFF. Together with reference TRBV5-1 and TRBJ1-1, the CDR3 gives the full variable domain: KAGVTQTPRYLIKTRGQQVTLSCSPISGHRSVSWYQQTPGQGLQFLFEYFSETQRNKGNFPGRFSGRQFSNSRSEMNVSTLELGDSALYLCASSLAAGNTEAFFGQGTRLTVV.

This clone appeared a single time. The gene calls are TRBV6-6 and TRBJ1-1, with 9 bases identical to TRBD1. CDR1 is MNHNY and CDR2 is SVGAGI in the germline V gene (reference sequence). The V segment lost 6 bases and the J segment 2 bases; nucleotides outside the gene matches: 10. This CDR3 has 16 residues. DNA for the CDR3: TGTGCCAGCAGACCCACAGGGGGCGATATCAACACTGAAGCTTTCTTT. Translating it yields CASRPTGGDINTEAFF.

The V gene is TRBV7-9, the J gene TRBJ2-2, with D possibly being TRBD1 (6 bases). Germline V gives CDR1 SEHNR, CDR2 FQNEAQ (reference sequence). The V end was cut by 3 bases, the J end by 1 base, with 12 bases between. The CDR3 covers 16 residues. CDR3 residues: CASSFYGTQNTGELFF. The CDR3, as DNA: TGTGCCAGCAGCTTCTACGGGACACAGAACACCGGGGAGCTGTTTTTT. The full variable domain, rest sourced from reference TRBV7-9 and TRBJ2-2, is DTGVSQNPRHKITKRGQNVTFRCDPISEHNRLYWYRQTLGQGPEFLTYFQNEAQLEKSRLLSDRFSAERPKGSFSTLEIQRTEQGDSAMYLCASSFYGTQNTGELFFGEGSRLTVL.

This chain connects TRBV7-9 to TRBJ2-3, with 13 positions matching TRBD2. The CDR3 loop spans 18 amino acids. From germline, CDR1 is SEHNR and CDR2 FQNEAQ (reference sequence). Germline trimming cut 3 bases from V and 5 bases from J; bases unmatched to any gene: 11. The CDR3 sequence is CASSFQTSGRLFVDTQYF. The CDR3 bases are TGTGCCAGCAGCTTCCAGACTAGCGGGAGGCTATTCGTAGATACGCAGTATTTT.

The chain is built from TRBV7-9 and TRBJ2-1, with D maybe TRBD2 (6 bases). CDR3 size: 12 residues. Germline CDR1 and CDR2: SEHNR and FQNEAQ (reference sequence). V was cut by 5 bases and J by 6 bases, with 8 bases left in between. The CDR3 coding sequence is TGTGCCAGCAGCCTTAGCGGCAATGAGCAGTTCTTC. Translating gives CASSLSGNEQFF.

This CDR3 reads CASRGGVYEQYF. DNA of the CDR3: TGTGCCAGCCGCGGGGGAGTCTACGAGCAGTACTTC. V gene TRBV11-2 combines with J gene TRBJ2-7; 7 nucleotides line up with TRBD2. Germline assignment: CDR1 SGHAT and CDR2 FQNNGV. After removal of 8 bases from V and 3 bases from J, the junction contained 4 bases not matched to a gene. The CDR3 is 12 residues long.

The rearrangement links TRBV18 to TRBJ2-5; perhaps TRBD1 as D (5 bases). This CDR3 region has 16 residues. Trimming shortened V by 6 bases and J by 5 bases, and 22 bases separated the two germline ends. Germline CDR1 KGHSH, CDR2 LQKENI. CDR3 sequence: CASSSPPLGVEETQYF. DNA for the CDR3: TGTGCCAGCTCCTCACCACCTTTAGGGGTGGAGGAGACCCAGTACTTC.

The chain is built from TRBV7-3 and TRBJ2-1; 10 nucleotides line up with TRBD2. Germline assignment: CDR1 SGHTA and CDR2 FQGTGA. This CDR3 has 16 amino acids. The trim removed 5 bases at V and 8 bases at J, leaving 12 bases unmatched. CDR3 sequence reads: CASSLIAGGTRDEQFF. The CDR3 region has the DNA TGTGCCAGCAGCCTAATAGCGGGGGGTACCCGCGATGAGCAGTTCTTC.

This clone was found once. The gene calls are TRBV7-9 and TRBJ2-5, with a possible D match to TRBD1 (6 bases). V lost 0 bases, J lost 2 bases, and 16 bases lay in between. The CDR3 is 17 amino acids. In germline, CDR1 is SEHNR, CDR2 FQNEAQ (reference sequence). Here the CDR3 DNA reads TGTGCCAGCAGCTTAGCGGTGACAGGAGCTCATCAAGAGACCCAGTACTTC. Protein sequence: CASSLAVTGAHQETQYF.

CDR3 loop: CASSQTGVGETQYF. CDR3 bases: TGTGCCAGCAGCCAAACAGGGGTGGGGGAGACCCAGTACTTC. The chain carries TRBV3-1 (or the pseudogene TRBV3-2) and TRBJ2-5; 7 bases line up with TRBD1. The CDR3 is 14 amino acids. J gave up 5 bases and V 2 bases, and 5 bases lay outside the gene matches. Germline lookup yields CDR1 LGHDT and CDR2 YNNKEL (reference sequence).

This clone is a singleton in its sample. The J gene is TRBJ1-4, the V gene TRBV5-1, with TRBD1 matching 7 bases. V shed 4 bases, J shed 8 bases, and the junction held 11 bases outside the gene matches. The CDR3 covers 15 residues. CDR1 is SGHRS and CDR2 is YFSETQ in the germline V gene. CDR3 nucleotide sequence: TGCGCCAGCAGCCTGGAGGGGGCGCGAGAGGAAAAACTGTTTTTT. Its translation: CASSLEGAREEKLFF.

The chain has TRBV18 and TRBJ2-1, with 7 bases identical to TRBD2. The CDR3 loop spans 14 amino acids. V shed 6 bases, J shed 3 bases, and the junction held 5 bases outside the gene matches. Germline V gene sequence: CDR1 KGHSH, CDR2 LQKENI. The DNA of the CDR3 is TGTGCCAGCTCCCCGTGGGGGGGCTACAATGAGCAGTTCTTC. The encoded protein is CASSPWGGYNEQFF.

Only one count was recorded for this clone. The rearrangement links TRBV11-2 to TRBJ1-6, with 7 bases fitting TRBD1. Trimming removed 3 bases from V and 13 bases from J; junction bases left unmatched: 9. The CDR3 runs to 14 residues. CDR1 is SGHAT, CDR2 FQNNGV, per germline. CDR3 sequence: CASSFQGDFRPLHF. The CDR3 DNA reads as TGTGCCAGCAGCTTCCAGGGGGACTTTCGGCCCCTCCACTTT. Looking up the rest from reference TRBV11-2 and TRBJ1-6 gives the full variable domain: EAGVAQSPRYKIIEKRQSVAFWCNPISGHATLYWYQQILGQGPKLLIQFQNNGVVDDSQLPKDRFSAERLKGVDSTLKIQPAKLEDSAVYLCASSFQGDFRPLHFGNGTRLTVT.

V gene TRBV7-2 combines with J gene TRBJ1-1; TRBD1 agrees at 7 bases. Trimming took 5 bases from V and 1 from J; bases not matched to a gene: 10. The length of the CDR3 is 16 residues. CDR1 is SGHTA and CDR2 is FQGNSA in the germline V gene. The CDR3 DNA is TGTGCCAGCAGCCCAAGAGCAGGGGGGAAGAACACTGAAGCTTTCTTT. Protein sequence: CASSPRAGGKNTEAFF.